Listed here is a single T cell receptor beta chain. What it binds is not known. These data belong to a study of CD8 T cells in Susac syndrome. Points from the study as a whole: In total CD8+ repertoires, roughly 15 Susac-specific public clones were found, and in CD8+ TEMRA repertoires, several were found.

Sequencing of TCR beta drew on CD8+ and CD4+ T cells from blood. TEMRA cells were enriched by FACS, while CD8+ and CD4+ T cells were obtained through a negative isolation that was performed magnetically. cDNA came from roughly 0.5 to 1 ug RNA primed by random hexamers. TCRdb ran MiXCR on the immunoSEQ multiplex PCR reads and lists one entry per CDR3 protein. There are tens of thousands of distinct CDR3 sequences in the sample; 85% to 95% occur only once, and around 0.45% lies in the top ten. Sequences were obtained from CD8+ T cells from PBMCs. This receptor was obtained from a human donor with Susac syndrome.

The CDR3 DNA follows: TGTGCCAGCAGCCTCACCGGAGGCGGTCAAGAGACCCAGTACTTC. Translating gives CASSLTGGGQETQYF. The V and J genes are TRBV4-2 and TRBJ2-5, with a tentative D call TRBD2 (5 bases). V was pared by 4 bases and J by 2 bases, with 14 bases between. Looked up from germline, CDR1 is LGHNA and CDR2 is YNFKEQ. This CDR3 has 15 amino acids.